These T cell receptor beta chains were read from a single sample in a study of cytomegalovirus exposure and HLA in healthy donors. Here immunoSEQ multiplex PCR was the method, and the copy in TCRdb shows in-frame clones only, minus some. The repertoire includes around 250,000 clones, 85% to 90% of them detected once, and roughly 0.38% sits in the top ten. The specimen was PBMCs. The receptor set was obtained from a woman under 30 in good health and CMV-seronegative. Both conserved end residues are part of each CDR3. Each record gives: clone size, J gene, D gene, V gene, CDR3 DNA, CDR3 protein. The D gene is left open where the match is weak. Size is stated for part of the rows, as once, few or many counts, or as a class when the clone is expanded.

clone_size: -
j_call: TRBJ1-6
d_call: TRBD1
v_call: TRBV27
cdr3_nt: TGTGCCAGCAGTTCCCGGGACAGCGGATCACCCCTCCACTTT
cdr3_aa: CASSSRDSGSPLHF

clone_size: -
j_call: TRBJ1-2
d_call: -
v_call: TRBV4-3
cdr3_nt: TGCGCCAGCAGCCAAGATTTACGGGGGGGAGCTAACTATGGCTACACCTTC
cdr3_aa: CASSQDLRGGANYGYTF

clone_size: -
j_call: TRBJ1-5
d_call: -
v_call: TRBV6-1
cdr3_nt: TGTGCCAGCAGTGAATTCACGGCAGGGAATAATCAGCCCCAGCATTTT
cdr3_aa: CASSEFTAGNNQPQHF

clone_size: once
j_call: TRBJ1-1
d_call: -
v_call: TRBV29-1
cdr3_nt: TGCAGCGTTGAAGTGGGGGCATGGACTGAAGCTTTCTTT
cdr3_aa: CSVEVGAWTEAFF

clone_size: -
j_call: TRBJ2-1
d_call: TRBD1
v_call: TRBV19
cdr3_nt: TGTGCCAGTAGTCCCGGGGGGACAGGGGGCAACAATGAGCAGTTCTTC
cdr3_aa: CASSPGGTGGNNEQFF

clone_size: -
j_call: TRBJ2-1
d_call: TRBD2
v_call: TRBV13
cdr3_nt: TGTGCCAGCAGCTTTCCACGGGGGGGGCCGGATTACAATGAGCAGTTCTTC
cdr3_aa: CASSFPRGGPDYNEQFF

clone_size: -
j_call: TRBJ2-3
d_call: TRBD2
v_call: TRBV4-3
cdr3_nt: TGCGCCAGCAGCCAAGATCTGGGACTAGCGGGGGTGACAGATACGCAGTATTTT
cdr3_aa: CASSQDLGLAGVTDTQYF

clone_size: -
j_call: TRBJ2-3
d_call: TRBD2
v_call: TRBV5-4
cdr3_nt: TGTGCCAGCAGCCCTCCGGGACTAAGGACAGATACGCAGTATTTT
cdr3_aa: CASSPPGLRTDTQYF

clone_size: -
j_call: TRBJ1-2
d_call: -
v_call: TRBV2
cdr3_nt: TGTGCCAGCAGCGGGGAGTTAATGGGCGGCTACACCTTC
cdr3_aa: CASSGELMGGYTF

clone_size: -
j_call: TRBJ1-3
d_call: TRBD1
v_call: TRBV7-9
cdr3_nt: TGTGCCAGCAGCTCCGTGAAAGGACAGGCTGGAAACACCATATATTTT
cdr3_aa: CASSSVKGQAGNTIYF